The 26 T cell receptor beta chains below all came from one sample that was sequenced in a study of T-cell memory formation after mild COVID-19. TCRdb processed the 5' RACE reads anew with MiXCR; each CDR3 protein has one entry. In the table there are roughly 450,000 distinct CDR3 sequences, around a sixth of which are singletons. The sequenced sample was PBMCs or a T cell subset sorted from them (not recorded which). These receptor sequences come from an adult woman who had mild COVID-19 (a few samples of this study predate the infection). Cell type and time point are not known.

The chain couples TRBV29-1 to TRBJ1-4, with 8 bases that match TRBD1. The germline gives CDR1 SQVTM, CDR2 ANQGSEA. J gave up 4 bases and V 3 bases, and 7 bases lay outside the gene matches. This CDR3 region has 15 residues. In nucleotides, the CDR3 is TGCAGCGTTGAGGTTGGACAGGGTGGTAATGAAAAACTGTTTTTT. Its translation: CSVEVGQGGNEKLFF.

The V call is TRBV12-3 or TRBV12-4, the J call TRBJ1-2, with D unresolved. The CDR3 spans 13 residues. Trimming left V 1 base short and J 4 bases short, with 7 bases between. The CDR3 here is CASSLEAFYGYTF. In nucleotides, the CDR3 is TGTGCCAGCAGTTTAGAGGCGTTCTATGGCTACACCTTC.

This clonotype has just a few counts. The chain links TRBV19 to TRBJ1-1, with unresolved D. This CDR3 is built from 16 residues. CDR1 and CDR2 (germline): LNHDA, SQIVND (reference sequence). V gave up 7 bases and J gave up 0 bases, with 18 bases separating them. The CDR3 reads CASTTPSTDMNTEAFF. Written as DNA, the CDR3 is TGTGCCAGTACCACCCCTTCGACTGACATGAACACTGAAGCTTTCTTT.

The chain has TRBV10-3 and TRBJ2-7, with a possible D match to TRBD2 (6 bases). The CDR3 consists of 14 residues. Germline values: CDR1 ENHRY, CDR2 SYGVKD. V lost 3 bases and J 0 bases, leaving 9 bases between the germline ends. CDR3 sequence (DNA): TGTGCCATCAGTGAAGGGGAGGTCTCCTACGAGCAGTACTTC. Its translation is CAISEGEVSYEQYF.

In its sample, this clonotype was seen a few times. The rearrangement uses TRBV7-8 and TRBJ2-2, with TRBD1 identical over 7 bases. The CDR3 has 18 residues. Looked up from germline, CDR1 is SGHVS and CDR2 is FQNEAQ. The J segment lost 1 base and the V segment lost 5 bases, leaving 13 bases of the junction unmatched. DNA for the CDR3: TGTGCCAGCAGCCCAAGGGTTACGGACAGGCAGAACACCGGGGAGCTGTTTTTT. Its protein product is CASSPRVTDRQNTGELFF.

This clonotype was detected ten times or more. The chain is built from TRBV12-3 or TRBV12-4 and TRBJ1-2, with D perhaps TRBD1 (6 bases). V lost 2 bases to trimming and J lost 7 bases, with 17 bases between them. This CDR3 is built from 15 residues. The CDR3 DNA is TGTGCCAGCAGTTTATATTTGACAGGAGTCAGTGGCTACACCTTC. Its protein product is CASSLYLTGVSGYTF.

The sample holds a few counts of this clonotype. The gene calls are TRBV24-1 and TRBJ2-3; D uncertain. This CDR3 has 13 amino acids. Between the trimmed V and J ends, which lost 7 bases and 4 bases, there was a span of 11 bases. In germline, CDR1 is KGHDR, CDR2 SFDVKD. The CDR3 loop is CATRPSAADTQYF. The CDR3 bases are TGTGCCACCAGGCCAAGTGCCGCAGATACGCAGTATTTT.

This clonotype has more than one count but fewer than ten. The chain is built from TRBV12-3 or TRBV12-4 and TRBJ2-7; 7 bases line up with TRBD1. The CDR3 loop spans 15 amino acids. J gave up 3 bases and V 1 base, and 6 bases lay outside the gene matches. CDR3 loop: CASSLGGRGSYEQYF. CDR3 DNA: TGTGCCAGCAGTTTAGGTGGCAGGGGGAGCTACGAGCAGTACTTC.

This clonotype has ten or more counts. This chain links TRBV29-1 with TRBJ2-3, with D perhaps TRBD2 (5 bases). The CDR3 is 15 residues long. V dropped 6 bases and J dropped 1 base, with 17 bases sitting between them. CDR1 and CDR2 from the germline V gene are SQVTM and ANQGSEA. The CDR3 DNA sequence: TGCAGCGTCGGAACTTCGCGGGTAGGCACAGATACGCAGTATTTT. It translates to CSVGTSRVGTDTQYF.

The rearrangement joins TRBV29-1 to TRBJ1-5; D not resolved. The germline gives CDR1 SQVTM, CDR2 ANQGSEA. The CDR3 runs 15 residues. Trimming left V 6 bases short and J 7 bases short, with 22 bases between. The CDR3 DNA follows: TGCAGCGTATACACCGGGCCCGGAGGAGGGCAGCCCCAGCATTTT. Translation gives CSVYTGPGGGQPQHF.

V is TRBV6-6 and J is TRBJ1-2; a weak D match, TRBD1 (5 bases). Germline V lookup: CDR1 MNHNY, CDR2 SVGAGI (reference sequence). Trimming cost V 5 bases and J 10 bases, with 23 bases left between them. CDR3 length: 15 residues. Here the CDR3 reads CASSSDRAHNRVYTF. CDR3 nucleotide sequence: TGTGCCAGCAGTAGCGACAGAGCCCACAATAGGGTCTACACCTTC.

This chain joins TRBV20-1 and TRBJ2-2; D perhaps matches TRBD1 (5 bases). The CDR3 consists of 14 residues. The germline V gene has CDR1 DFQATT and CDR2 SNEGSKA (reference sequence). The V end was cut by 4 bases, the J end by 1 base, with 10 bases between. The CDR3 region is CSANVRGNTGELFF. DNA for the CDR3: TGCAGTGCTAATGTTAGGGGGAACACCGGGGAGCTGTTTTTT.

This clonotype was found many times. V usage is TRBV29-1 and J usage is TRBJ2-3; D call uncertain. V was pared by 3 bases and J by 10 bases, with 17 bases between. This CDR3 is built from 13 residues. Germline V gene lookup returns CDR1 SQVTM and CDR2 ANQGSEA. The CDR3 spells CSVETGLAAAQYF. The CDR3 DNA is TGCAGCGTTGAGACTGGCCTTGCCGCTGCGCAGTATTTT.

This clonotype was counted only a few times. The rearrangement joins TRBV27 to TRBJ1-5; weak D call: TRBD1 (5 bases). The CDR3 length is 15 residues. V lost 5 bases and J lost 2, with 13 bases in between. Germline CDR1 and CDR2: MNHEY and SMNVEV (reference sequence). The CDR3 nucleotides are TGTGCCAGCAGTACCCGTTGGGGGGGCAATCAGCCCCAGCATTTT. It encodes CASSTRWGGNQPQHF.

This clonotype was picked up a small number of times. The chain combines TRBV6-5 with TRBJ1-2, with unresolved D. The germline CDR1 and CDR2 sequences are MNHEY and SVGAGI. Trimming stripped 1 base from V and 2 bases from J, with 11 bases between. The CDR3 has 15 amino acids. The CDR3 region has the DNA TGTGCCAGCAGTTACTTAAAGGGAGTGAACTATGGCTACACCTTC. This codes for CASSYLKGVNYGYTF.

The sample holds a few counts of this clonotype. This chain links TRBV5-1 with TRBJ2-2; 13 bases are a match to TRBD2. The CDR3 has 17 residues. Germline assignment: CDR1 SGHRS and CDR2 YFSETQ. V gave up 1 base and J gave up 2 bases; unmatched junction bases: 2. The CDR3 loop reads CASSLRLAGGNTGELFF. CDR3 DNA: TGCGCCAGCAGCTTGAGACTAGCGGGGGGAAACACCGGGGAGCTGTTTTTT.

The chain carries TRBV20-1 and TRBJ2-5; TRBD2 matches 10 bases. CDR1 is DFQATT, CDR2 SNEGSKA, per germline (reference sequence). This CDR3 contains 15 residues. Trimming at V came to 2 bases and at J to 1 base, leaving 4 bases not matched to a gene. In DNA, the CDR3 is TGCAGTGCTAGACTAGCGGGAGCCATCCAAGAGACCCAGTACTTC. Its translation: CSARLAGAIQETQYF.

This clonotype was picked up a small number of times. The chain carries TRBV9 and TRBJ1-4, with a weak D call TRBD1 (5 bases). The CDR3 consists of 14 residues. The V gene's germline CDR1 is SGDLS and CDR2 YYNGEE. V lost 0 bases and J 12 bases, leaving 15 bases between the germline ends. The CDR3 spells CASSVGWGLGELFF. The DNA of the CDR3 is TGTGCCAGCAGCGTAGGATGGGGACTTGGGGAACTGTTTTTT.

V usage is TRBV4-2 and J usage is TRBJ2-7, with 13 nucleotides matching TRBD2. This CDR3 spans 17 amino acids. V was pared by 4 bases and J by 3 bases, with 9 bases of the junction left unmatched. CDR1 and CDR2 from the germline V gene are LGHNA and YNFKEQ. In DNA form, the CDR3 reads TGTGCCAGCAGCCCGACATCGACTAGCGGGAGGAACTACGAGCAGTACTTC. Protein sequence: CASSPTSTSGRNYEQYF.

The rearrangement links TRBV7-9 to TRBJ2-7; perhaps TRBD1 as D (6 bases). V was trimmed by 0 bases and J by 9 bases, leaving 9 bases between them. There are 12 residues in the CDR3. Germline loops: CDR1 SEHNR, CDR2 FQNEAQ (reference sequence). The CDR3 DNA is TGTGCCAGCAGCTTAGCGGGGGCCGGGCAGTACTTC. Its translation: CASSLAGAGQYF.

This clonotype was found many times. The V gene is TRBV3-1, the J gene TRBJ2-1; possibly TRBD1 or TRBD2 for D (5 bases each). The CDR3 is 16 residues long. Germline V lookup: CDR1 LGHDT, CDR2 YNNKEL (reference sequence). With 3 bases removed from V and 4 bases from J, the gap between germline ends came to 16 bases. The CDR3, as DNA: TGTGCCAGCAGCCATCAACGAGAGGGGCGATACAATGAGCAGTTCTTC. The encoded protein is CASSHQREGRYNEQFF.

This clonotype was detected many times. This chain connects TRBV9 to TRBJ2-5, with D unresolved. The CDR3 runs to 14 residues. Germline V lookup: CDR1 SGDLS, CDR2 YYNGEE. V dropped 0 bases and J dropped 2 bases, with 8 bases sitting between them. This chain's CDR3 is CASSVGVQQETQYF. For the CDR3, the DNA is TGTGCCAGCAGCGTAGGTGTCCAACAAGAGACCCAGTACTTC.

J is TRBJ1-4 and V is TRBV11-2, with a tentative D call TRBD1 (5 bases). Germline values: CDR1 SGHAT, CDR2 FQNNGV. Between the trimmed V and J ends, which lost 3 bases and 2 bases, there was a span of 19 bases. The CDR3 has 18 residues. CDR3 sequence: CASSFQGGRVGTNEKLFF. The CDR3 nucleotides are TGTGCCAGCAGCTTCCAAGGAGGCAGGGTGGGGACTAATGAAAAACTGTTTTTT.

This CDR3 is CATSALLAGGPESGELFF. For the CDR3, the DNA is TGTGCCACCAGTGCCCTACTAGCGGGAGGGCCTGAGTCCGGGGAGCTGTTTTTT. V gene TRBV24-1 combines with J gene TRBJ2-2; 13 positions match TRBD2. From germline, CDR1 is KGHDR and CDR2 SFDVKD. V lost 5 bases and J lost 6; bases outside the gene matches: 11. The CDR3 runs 18 residues.

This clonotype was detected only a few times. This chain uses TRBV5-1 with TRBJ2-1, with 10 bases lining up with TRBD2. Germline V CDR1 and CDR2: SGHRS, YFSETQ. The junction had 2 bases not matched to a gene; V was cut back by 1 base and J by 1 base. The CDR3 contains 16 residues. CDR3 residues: CASSLISGRSYNEQFF. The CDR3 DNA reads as TGCGCCAGCAGCTTGATTAGCGGGAGGTCCTACAATGAGCAGTTCTTC.

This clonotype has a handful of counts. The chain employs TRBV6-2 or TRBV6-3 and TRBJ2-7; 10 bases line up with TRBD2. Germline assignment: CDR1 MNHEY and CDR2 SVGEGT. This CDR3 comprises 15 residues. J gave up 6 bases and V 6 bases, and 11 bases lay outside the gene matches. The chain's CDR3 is CASSPASGRLGEQYF. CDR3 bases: TGTGCCAGCAGCCCTGCTAGCGGGAGACTCGGCGAGCAGTACTTC.